Following are 29 T cell receptor beta chains from one sample sequenced in a study of CD8 T cells in Susac syndrome. An input of about 0.45 to 1 ug of RNA was subjected to reverse transcription using random hexamers. TCRdb reanalysed the immunoSEQ multiplex PCR reads using MiXCR and keeps one entry per CDR3 protein. In the table there are 180,000 or so distinct CDR3 sequences, 95% of which are singletons. The sample comprised CD4+ T cells from PBMCs. The source is a human donor in good health.

The rearrangement uses TRBV19 and TRBJ2-7; TRBD2 agrees at 11 bases. CDR1 LNHDA and CDR2 SQIVND come from the germline V gene (reference sequence). This CDR3 spans 16 amino acids. V lost 6 bases, J lost 2 bases, and 9 bases stayed unmatched. Written as DNA, the CDR3 is TGTGCCAGTAGCCCATCCGGACTAGCGGGCGCCTACGAGCAGTACGTC. This gives the protein CASSPSGLAGAYEQYV.

The chain couples TRBV13 to TRBJ1-6, with a tentative D call TRBD1 (5 bases). V lost 5 bases and J lost 8, with 13 bases in between. The CDR3 runs to 14 residues. Germline V gives CDR1 PRHDT, CDR2 FYEKMQ (reference sequence). In nucleotides, the CDR3 is TGTGCCAGCAGCCACCGGGGCCGGTATTCACCCCTCCACTTT. Its protein is CASSHRGRYSPLHF. The full variable domain, rest sourced from reference TRBV13 and TRBJ1-6, is AAGVIQSPRHLIKEKRETATLKCYPIPRHDTVYWYQQGPGQDPQFLISFYEKMQSDKGSIPDRFSAQQFSDYHSELNMSSLELGDSALYFCASSHRGRYSPLHFGNGTRLTVT.

CDR3: CASSSRRAGQGVRETQYF. DNA for the CDR3: TGTGCCAGCAGTTCACGTAGAGCGGGACAGGGGGTCCGGGAGACCCAGTACTTC. The V gene is TRBV6-5, the J gene TRBJ2-5, with 11 bases that match TRBD1. This CDR3 has 18 residues. Losses at the gene ends were 4 bases for V and 5 bases for J; bases not matched to a gene: 15. Germline V CDR1 and CDR2: MNHEY, SVGAGI.

The genes are TRBV20-1 and TRBJ2-7, with a tentative D call TRBD1 (5 bases). Trimming removed 3 bases at V and 6 bases at J, with 18 bases between. The CDR3 runs 14 residues. The germline CDR1 and CDR2 sequences are DFQATT and SNEGSKA (reference sequence). CDR3 residues: CSARRDSPIGEQYF. The CDR3 DNA sequence: TGCAGTGCTAGGCGAGACAGCCCCATTGGCGAGCAGTACTTC.

V is TRBV30 and J is TRBJ1-1, with D possibly matching TRBD1 (5 bases). CDR3 length: 12 amino acids. In germline, CDR1 is GTSNPN, CDR2 SVGIG (reference sequence). Trimming stripped 5 bases from V and 0 bases from J, with 7 bases between. The CDR3 DNA is TGTGCCTGGGTGACAGTGAACACTGAAGCTTTCTTT. This encodes CAWVTVNTEAFF. The variable domain in full, completed from reference TRBV30 and TRBJ1-1, reads SQTIHQWPATLVQPVGSPLSLECTVEGTSNPNLYWYRQAAGRGLQLLFYSVGIGQISSEVPQNLSASRPQDRQFILSSKKLLLSDSGFYLCAWVTVNTEAFFGQGTRLTVV.

J is TRBJ1-6 and V is TRBV7-9, with D perhaps matching TRBD1 (5 bases). The ends were cut back, 4 bases at V and 9 bases at J, with 19 bases in the middle. This CDR3 contains 16 residues. Germline V CDR1 and CDR2: SEHNR, FQNEAQ (reference sequence). The CDR3 bases are TGTGCCAGCAGCTACCAGGGTCCCTCGCTCGGTTCACCCCTCCACTTT. It yields the protein CASSYQGPSLGSPLHF.

The chain employs TRBV20-1 and TRBJ2-2; maybe TRBD1 (6 bases). The germline gives CDR1 DFQATT, CDR2 SNEGSKA (reference sequence). The V and J ends lost 6 bases and 0 bases respectively, with 11 bases between them. The length of the CDR3 is 14 residues. The CDR3 bases are TGCAGTGCCATCGACAGGTCGAACACCGGGGAGCTGTTTTTT. It is translated as CSAIDRSNTGELFF.

The V call is TRBV12-5, the J call TRBJ2-7, with D maybe TRBD1 (6 bases). Trimming left V 2 bases short and J 6 bases short, with 8 bases between. This CDR3 is 12 amino acids long. Germline assignment: CDR1 LGHNT and CDR2 FRNRAP. The CDR3 spells CASGLTGIEQYF. CDR3 nucleotide sequence: TGTGCTAGTGGTTTGACAGGGATCGAGCAGTACTTC.

The V call is TRBV4-1, the J call TRBJ2-7; maybe TRBD2 (5 bases). The V and J ends lost 0 bases and 3 bases respectively, with 15 bases between them. CDR1 and CDR2 (germline): MGHRA, YSYEKL. CDR3 length: 16 residues. CDR3 residues: CASSQEPVGRVYEQYF. The CDR3 DNA reads as TGCGCCAGCAGCCAAGAACCGGTCGGGCGGGTCTACGAGCAGTACTTC.

The gene calls are TRBV15 and TRBJ2-3; D gene ambiguous. The CDR3 length is 16 residues. V gave up 0 bases and J gave up 2 bases, with 12 bases separating them. Per germline, CDR1 LNHNV and CDR2 YYDKDF (reference sequence). In DNA, the CDR3 is TGTGCCACCAGCAGAGATCCGGCGCCTAACACAGATACGCAGTATTTT. This translates into CATSRDPAPNTDTQYF.

The chain is built from TRBV24-1 and TRBJ2-3, with D maybe TRBD1 (6 bases). V lost 0 bases and J lost 5, with 14 bases in between. The CDR3 spans 16 residues. The germline V gene has CDR1 KGHDR and CDR2 SFDVKD. The chain's CDR3 is CATSDLNRAQGDTQYF. DNA of the CDR3: TGTGCCACCAGTGATTTGAACAGGGCCCAGGGAGATACGCAGTATTTT.

This rearrangement joins TRBV29-1 to TRBJ2-7; possibly TRBD1 for D (6 bases). V was shortened by 8 bases and J by 2 bases, with 19 bases between the two germline ends. The CDR3 extends over 14 amino acids. The germline CDR1 and CDR2 sequences are SQVTM and ANQGSEA. The DNA of the CDR3 is TGCAGCCCTGCTACGCGACAGGACACCTACGAGCAGTACGTC. This gives the protein CSPATRQDTYEQYV.

This rearrangement joins TRBV7-8 to TRBJ2-7; D call uncertain. Per the germline V gene, CDR1 is SGHVS and CDR2 is FQNEAQ. The V gene lost 1 base and the J gene lost 1 base, with 8 bases spanning the gap. The CDR3 runs to 14 residues. The CDR3 sequence is CASSLGLLSYEQYV. The CDR3, as DNA: TGTGCCAGCAGCTTAGGTCTCCTATCCTACGAGCAGTACGTC.

This chain connects TRBV29-1 to TRBJ1-1, with D uncertain. V shed 1 base and J shed 0 bases, with 9 bases lying between them. The CDR3 has 14 residues. Per germline, CDR1 SQVTM and CDR2 ANQGSEA. The CDR3 loop reads CSVEGVSLNTEAFF. In DNA, the CDR3 is TGCAGCGTTGAAGGGGTCAGTCTGAACACTGAAGCTTTCTTT.

This clonotype was picked up one time. V usage is TRBV28 and J usage is TRBJ2-2; perhaps TRBD2 as D (5 bases). CDR3 size: 14 residues. Per germline, CDR1 MDHEN and CDR2 SYDVKM. Trimming left V 5 bases short and J 4 bases short, with 11 bases between. Written as DNA, the CDR3 is TGTGCCAGCAGTGGGGTGGGAGCCACCGGGGAGCTGTTTTTT. Its protein is CASSGVGATGELFF.

The chain joins TRBV25-1 to TRBJ1-2, with 8 bases fitting TRBD1. Trimming took 2 bases from V and 8 from J; bases not matched to a gene: 4. CDR1 and CDR2 from the germline V gene are MGHDK and SYGVNS. The length of the CDR3 is 13 residues. The CDR3 is CASSEPGTGGYTF. As DNA, the CDR3 is TGTGCCAGCAGTGAACCGGGGACAGGCGGCTACACCTTC.

This clonotype was observed a few times. The chain has TRBV6-5 and TRBJ1-1; maybe TRBD1 (5 bases). Germline V gives CDR1 MNHEY, CDR2 SVGAGI. The CDR3 length is 13 residues. With 2 bases removed from V and 1 base from J, the gap between germline ends came to 5 bases. In nucleotides, the CDR3 is TGTGCCAGCAGTTACGACAGGAACACTGAAGCTTTCTTT. Its protein is CASSYDRNTEAFF.

This chain connects TRBV11-2 to TRBJ2-7; no clear D gene. CDR3 size: 13 residues. Trimming removed 6 bases from V and 5 bases from J, with 14 bases in between. The germline CDR1 and CDR2 sequences are SGHAT and FQNNGV. DNA for the CDR3: TGTGCCAGCAGTCCCCCGGCGGTCCACGAGCAGTACTTC. It codes for CASSPPAVHEQYF.

The genes are TRBV23-1 and TRBJ2-7; 10 bases align to TRBD1. TRBV23-1 carries the ORF label, with uncertain function. V lost 3 bases, J lost 2 bases, and 7 bases stayed unmatched. The CDR3 has 16 residues. CDR3 protein: CASSHAGTGDPYEQYV. The CDR3 nucleotides read TGCGCCAGCAGTCACGCCGGGACAGGGGATCCCTACGAGCAGTACGTC.

The chain couples TRBV10-3 to TRBJ2-6, with 7 bases lining up with TRBD2. Germline CDR1 ENHRY, CDR2 SYGVKD. The V segment lost 9 bases and the J segment 1 base; nucleotides outside the gene matches: 6. The CDR3 runs to 15 residues. CDR3 coding DNA: TGTGCCATACGGGGTAGCGGGTCTGGGGCCAACGTCCTGACTTTC. Residues: CAIRGSGSGANVLTF.

The chain employs TRBV9 and TRBJ2-2; no clear D gene. Germline V lookup: CDR1 SGDLS, CDR2 YYNGEE. CDR3 size: 12 residues. Trimming removed 0 bases from V and 7 bases from J, with 4 bases in between. CDR3 protein: CASSVEVGELFF. CDR3 in DNA: TGTGCCAGCAGCGTAGAGGTCGGGGAGCTGTTTTTT. Full variable domain (rest looked up from reference TRBV9 and TRBJ2-2): DSGVTQTPKHLITATGQRVTLRCSPRSGDLSVYWYQQSLDQGLQFLIQYYNGEERAKGNILERFSAQQFPDLHSELNLSSLELGDSALYFCASSVEVGELFFGEGSRLTVL.

This sequence joins TRBV6-2 or TRBV6-3 and TRBJ1-5, with D hard to call. The V and J ends lost 8 bases and 0 bases respectively, with 5 bases between them. The CDR3 length is 12 residues. CDR1 is MNHEY and CDR2 is SVGEGT in the germline V gene. CDR3: CASGNSNQPQHF. The CDR3 DNA sequence: TGTGCCAGCGGGAATAGCAATCAGCCCCAGCATTTT.

This clonotype was seen once. This sequence joins TRBV4-1 and TRBJ2-7; 8 bases line up with TRBD2. CDR1 MGHRA and CDR2 YSYEKL come from the germline V gene. The CDR3 spans 16 residues. Trimming cost V 0 bases and J 4 bases; bases outside gene matches: 8. In DNA form, the CDR3 reads TGCGCCAGCAGCCAAGAATCGAATAGCGGGGTGTACGAGCAGTACTTC. Protein: CASSQESNSGVYEQYF.

V gene TRBV20-1 combines with J gene TRBJ2-1, with D perhaps TRBD2 (6 bases). From germline, CDR1 is DFQATT and CDR2 SNEGSKA (reference sequence). V was shortened by 6 bases and J by 9 bases, with 15 bases between the two germline ends. The CDR3 is 12 residues long. The CDR3 protein is CSALASGVEQFF. DNA of the CDR3: TGCAGTGCCCTAGCGTCCGGGGTTGAGCAGTTCTTC.

This sequence joins TRBV29-1 and TRBJ1-1, with unresolved D. Germline V lookup: CDR1 SQVTM, CDR2 ANQGSEA. CDR3 length: 12 amino acids. Deletions cut 4 bases from V and 9 bases from J, with 15 bases between. The chain's CDR3 is CSVGSVGRKAFF. DNA of the CDR3: TGCAGCGTTGGTAGTGTGGGGAGGAAAGCTTTCTTT.

The chain is built from TRBV14 and TRBJ2-1; possible D gene TRBD1, 5 bases. The V gene lost 1 base and the J gene lost 6 bases, with 10 bases spanning the gap. Germline CDR1 reads SGHDN; CDR2 reads FVKESK. The CDR3 is made up of 14 amino acids. The CDR3 DNA reads TGTGCCAGCAGCCAAGTGCTCAGGGTCAATGAGCAGTTCTTC. It specifies CASSQVLRVNEQFF.

This clonotype was observed a single time. The V call is TRBV5-6, the J call TRBJ2-5; no reliable D call. Germline assignment: CDR1 SGHDT and CDR2 YYEEEE. The CDR3 consists of 13 residues. V was clipped by 4 bases and J by 6 bases, with 13 bases between them. The CDR3 reads CASSVGGEKTQYF. CDR3 DNA sequence: TGTGCCAGCAGCGTGGGTGGGGAAAAGACCCAGTACTTC.

The chain combines TRBV29-1 with TRBJ2-1; 7 positions match TRBD1. J was trimmed by 9 bases and V by 7 bases; bases with no gene match: 15. CDR3 length: 14 residues. The V gene's germline CDR1 is SQVTM and CDR2 ANQGSEA. The CDR3 here is CSADRDPSVSEQFF. The CDR3 DNA sequence: TGCAGCGCCGACAGGGACCCCAGCGTCTCTGAGCAGTTCTTC.

The chain employs TRBV3-1 and TRBJ2-5; no reliable D call. Trimming pared 0 bases from V and 1 base from J, leaving 15 bases between. Per germline, CDR1 LGHDT and CDR2 YNNKEL (reference sequence). This CDR3 spans 17 amino acids. The CDR3 sequence is CASSQDTGRTFQETQYF. The CDR3 nucleotides are TGTGCCAGCAGCCAAGATACCGGCAGAACCTTCCAAGAGACCCAGTACTTC.